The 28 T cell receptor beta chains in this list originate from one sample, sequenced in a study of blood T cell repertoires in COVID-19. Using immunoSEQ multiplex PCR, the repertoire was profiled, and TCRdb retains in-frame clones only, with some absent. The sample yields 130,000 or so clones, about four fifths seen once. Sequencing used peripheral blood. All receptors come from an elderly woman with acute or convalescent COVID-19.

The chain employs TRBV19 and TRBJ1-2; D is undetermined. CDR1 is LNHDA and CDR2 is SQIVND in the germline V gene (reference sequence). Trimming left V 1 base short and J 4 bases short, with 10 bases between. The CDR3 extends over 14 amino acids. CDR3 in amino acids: CASSIGRSSYGYTF. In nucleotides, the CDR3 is TGTGCCAGTAGTATAGGTAGGAGCAGCTATGGCTACACCTTC. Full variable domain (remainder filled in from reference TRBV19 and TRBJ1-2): DGGITQSPKYLFRKEGQNVTLSCEQNLNHDAMYWYRQDPGQGLRLIYYSQIVNDFQKGDIAEGYSVSREKKESFPLTVTSAQKNPTAFYLCASSIGRSSYGYTFGSGTRLTVV.

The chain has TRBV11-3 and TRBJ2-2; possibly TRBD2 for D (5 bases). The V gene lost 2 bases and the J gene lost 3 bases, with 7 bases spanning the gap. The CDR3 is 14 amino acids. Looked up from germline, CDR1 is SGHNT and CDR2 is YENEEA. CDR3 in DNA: TGTGCCAGCAGCTTATACGGGGACACCGGGGAGCTGTTTTTT. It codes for CASSLYGDTGELFF.

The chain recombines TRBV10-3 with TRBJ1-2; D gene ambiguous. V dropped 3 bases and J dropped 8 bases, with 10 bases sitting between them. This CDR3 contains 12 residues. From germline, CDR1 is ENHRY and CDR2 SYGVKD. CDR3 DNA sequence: TGTGCCATCAGTGACCGGGAACGAGGCTACACCTTC. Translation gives CAISDRERGYTF.

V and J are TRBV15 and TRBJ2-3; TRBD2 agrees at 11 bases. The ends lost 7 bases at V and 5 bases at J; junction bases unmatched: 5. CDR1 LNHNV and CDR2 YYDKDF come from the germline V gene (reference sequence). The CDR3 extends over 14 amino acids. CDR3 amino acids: CATKLAGGLDTQYF. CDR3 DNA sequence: TGTGCCACCAAATTAGCGGGGGGGCTAGATACGCAGTATTTT.

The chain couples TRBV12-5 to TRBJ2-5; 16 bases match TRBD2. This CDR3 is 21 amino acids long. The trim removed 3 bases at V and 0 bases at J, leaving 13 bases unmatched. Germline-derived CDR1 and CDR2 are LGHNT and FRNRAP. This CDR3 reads CASGFQERGTSGGENQETQYF. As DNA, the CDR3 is TGTGCTAGTGGTTTTCAGGAGCGCGGGACTAGCGGGGGGGAAAACCAAGAGACCCAGTACTTC.

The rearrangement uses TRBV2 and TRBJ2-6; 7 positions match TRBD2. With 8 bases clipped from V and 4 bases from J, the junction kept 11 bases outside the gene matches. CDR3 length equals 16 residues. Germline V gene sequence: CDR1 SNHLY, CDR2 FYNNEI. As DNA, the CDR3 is TGTGCCAGCGGAACGGGGAGGGTGCCCGGGGCCAACGTCCTGACTTTC. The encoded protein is CASGTGRVPGANVLTF.

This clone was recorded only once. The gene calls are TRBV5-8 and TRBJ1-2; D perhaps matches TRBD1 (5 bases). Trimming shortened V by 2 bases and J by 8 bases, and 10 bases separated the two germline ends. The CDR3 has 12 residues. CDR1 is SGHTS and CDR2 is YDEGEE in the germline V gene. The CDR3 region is CASSFQGYGYTF. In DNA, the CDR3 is TGTGCCAGCAGCTTCCAGGGATACGGCTACACCTTC.

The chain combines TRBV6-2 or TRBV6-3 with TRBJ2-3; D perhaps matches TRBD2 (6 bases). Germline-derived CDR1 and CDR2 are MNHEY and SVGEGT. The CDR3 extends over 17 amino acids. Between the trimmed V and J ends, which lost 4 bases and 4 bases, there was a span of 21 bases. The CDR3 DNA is TGTGCCAGCAGTTCCTCGGAGGGGTACAGTCGGGCAGATACGCAGTATTTT. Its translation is CASSSSEGYSRADTQYF.

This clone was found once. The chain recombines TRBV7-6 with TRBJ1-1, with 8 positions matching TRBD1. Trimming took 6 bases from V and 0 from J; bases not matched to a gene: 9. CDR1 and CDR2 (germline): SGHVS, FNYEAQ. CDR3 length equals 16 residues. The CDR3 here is CASRRDRGKMNTEAFF. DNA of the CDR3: TGTGCCAGCAGGCGTGACAGGGGAAAAATGAACACTGAAGCTTTCTTT. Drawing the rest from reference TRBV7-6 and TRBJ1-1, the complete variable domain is GAGVSQSPRYKVTKRGQDVALRCDPISGHVSLYWYRQALGQGPEFLTYFNYEAQQDKSGLPNDRFSAERPEGSISTLTIQRTEQRDSAMYRCASRRDRGKMNTEAFFGQGTRLTVV.

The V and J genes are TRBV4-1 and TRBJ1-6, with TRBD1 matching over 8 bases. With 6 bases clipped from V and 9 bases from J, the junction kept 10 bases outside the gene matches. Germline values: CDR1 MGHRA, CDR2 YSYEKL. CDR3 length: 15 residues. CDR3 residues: CASRPPDRDSSPLHF. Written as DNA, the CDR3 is TGCGCCAGCAGACCTCCGGACAGGGATAGTTCACCCCTCCACTTT.

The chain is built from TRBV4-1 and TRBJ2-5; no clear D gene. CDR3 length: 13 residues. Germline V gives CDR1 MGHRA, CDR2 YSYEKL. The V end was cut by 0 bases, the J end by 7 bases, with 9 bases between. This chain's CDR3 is CASSQDQSGTQYF. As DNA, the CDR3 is TGCGCCAGCAGCCAAGATCAGTCAGGGACCCAGTACTTC.

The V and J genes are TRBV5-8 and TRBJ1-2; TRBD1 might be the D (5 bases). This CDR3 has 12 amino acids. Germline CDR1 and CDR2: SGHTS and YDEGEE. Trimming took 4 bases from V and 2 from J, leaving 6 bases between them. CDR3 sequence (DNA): TGTGCCAGCAGCAGACAGAACTATGGCTACACCTTC. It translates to CASSRQNYGYTF.

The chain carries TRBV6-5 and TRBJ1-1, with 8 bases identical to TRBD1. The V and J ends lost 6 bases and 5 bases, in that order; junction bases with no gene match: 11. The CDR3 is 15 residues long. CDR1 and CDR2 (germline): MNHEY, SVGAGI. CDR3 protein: CASSLGQGFRTEAFF. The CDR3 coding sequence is TGTGCCAGCAGCTTAGGACAGGGTTTTAGGACTGAAGCTTTCTTT.

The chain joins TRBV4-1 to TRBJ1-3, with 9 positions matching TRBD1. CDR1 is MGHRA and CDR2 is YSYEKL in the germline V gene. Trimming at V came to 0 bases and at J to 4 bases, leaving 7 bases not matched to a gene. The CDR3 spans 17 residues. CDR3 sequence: CASSQETGTGIGNTIYF. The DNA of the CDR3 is TGCGCCAGCAGCCAAGAAACCGGGACAGGGATAGGAAACACCATATATTTT.

The CDR3 DNA follows: TGCGCCAGCAGCCGGTGGGTGGGCTCCACAGATACGCAGTATTTT. It yields the protein CASSRWVGSTDTQYF. This chain joins TRBV5-1 and TRBJ2-3; D is unresolved. Germline V CDR1 and CDR2: SGHRS, YFSETQ. Trimming stripped 4 bases from V and 2 bases from J, with 14 bases between. The CDR3 is made up of 15 amino acids.

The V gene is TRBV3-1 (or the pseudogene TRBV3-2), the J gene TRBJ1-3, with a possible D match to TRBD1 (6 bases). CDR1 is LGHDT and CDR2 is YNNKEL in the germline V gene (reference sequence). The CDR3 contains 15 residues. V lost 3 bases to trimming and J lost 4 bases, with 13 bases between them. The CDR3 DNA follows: TGTGCCAGCAGCCATCTAACAGGGAAAGGAAACACCATATATTTT. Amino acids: CASSHLTGKGNTIYF.

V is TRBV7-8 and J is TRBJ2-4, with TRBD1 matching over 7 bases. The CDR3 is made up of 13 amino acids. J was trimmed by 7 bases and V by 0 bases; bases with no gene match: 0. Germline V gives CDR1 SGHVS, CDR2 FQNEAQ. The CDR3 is CASSLAGGNIQYF. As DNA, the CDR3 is TGTGCCAGCAGCTTAGCAGGGGGCAACATTCAGTACTTC.

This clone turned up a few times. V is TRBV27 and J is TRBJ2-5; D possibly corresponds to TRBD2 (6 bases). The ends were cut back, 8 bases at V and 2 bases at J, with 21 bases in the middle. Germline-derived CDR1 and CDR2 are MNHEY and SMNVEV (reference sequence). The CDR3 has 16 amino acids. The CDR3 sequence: CASRSGRSGVQETQYF. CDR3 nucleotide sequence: TGTGCCAGCCGCTCCGGACGGTCGGGGGTACAAGAGACCCAGTACTTC.

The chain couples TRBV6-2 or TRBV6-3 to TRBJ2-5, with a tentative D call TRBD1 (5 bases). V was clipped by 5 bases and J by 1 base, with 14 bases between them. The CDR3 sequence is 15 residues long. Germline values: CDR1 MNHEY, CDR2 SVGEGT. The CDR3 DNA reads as TGTGCCAGCAGTCAGTTCAGGGTCGGCCAAGAGACCCAGTACTTC. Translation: CASSQFRVGQETQYF.

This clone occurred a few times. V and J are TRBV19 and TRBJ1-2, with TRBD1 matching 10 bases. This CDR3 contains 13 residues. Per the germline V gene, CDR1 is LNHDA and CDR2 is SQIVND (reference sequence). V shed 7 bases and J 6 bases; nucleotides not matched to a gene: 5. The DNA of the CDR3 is TGTGCCAGTATTCAGGGACAGGGGAATGGCTACACCTTC. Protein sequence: CASIQGQGNGYTF.

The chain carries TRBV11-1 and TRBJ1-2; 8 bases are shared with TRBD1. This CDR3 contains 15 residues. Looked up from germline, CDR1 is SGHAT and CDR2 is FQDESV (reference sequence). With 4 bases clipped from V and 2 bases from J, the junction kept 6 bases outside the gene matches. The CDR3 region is CASSSGQGGNYGYTF. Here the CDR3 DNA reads TGTGCCAGCAGCTCCGGACAGGGAGGGAACTATGGCTACACCTTC.

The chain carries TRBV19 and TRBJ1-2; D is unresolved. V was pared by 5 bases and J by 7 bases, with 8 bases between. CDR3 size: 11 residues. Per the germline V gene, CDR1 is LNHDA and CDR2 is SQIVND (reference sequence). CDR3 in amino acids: CASSSFGGYTF. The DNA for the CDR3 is TGTGCCAGTAGTTCTTTCGGTGGCTACACCTTC.

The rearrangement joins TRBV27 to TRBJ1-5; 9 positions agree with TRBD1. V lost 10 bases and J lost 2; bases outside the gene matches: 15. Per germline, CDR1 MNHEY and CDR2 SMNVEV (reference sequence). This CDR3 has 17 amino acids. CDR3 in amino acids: CAIRLRGQGEGNQPQHF. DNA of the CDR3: TGTGCCATCCGTTTGAGGGGACAGGGAGAGGGCAATCAGCCCCAGCATTTT.

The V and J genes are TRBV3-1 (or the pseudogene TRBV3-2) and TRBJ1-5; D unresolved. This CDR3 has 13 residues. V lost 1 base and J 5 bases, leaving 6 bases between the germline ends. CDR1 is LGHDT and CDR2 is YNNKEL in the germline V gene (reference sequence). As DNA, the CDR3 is TGTGCCAGCAGCCAAGGGCCTGATCAGCCCCAGCATTTT. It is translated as CASSQGPDQPQHF.

CDR3 in amino acids: CAWSEDNRGQGHTEAFF. The CDR3 DNA follows: TGTGCCTGGAGCGAGGATAACCGGGGACAGGGCCACACTGAAGCTTTCTTT. The chain links TRBV30 to TRBJ1-1, with 9 bases matching TRBD1. Per the germline V gene, CDR1 is GTSNPN and CDR2 is SVGIG (reference sequence). The V gene end was trimmed by 3 bases and the J gene end by 3 bases; junction bases not matched to a gene: 14. The CDR3 is 17 residues long.

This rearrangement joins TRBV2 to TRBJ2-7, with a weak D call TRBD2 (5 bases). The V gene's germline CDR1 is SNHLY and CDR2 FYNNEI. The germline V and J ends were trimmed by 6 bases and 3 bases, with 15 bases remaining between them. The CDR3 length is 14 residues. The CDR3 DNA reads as TGTGCCAGCAGCGAGGAGGTGAAGGTCTACGAGCAGTACTTC. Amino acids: CASSEEVKVYEQYF.

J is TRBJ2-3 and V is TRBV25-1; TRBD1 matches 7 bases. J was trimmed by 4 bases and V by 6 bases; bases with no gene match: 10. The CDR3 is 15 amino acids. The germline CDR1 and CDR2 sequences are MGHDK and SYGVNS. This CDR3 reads CASSAYRGLADTQYF. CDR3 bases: TGTGCCAGCAGCGCCTACAGGGGTTTAGCAGATACGCAGTATTTT. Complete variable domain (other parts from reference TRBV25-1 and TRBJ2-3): EADIYQTPRYLVIGTGKKITLECSQTMGHDKMYWYQQDPGMELHLIHYSYGVNSTEKGDLSSESTVSRIRTEHFPLTLESARPSHTSQYLCASSAYRGLADTQYFGPGTRLTVL.

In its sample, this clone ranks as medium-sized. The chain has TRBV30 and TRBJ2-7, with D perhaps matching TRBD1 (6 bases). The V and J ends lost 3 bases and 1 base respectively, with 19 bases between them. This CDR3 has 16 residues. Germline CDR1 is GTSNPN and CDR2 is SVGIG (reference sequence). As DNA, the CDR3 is TGTGCCTGGAGGAGTTGGGGCGGACAGATATCCTACGAGCAGTACTTC. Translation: CAWRSWGGQISYEQYF.